These 24 T cell receptor beta chains share one sample of origin, sequenced in a study of cytomegalovirus exposure and HLA in healthy donors. The assay was immunoSEQ multiplex PCR, and TCRdb's table has in-frame clones only and misses some. Of tens of thousands of clones listed, approximately 94% are singletons. Sequencing was carried out using PBMCs. The origin of the receptors is a woman aged 25 to 39 in good health and CMV-seronegative.

The V call is TRBV11-3, the J call TRBJ2-2; 8 nucleotides match TRBD2. The CDR3 has 15 amino acids. Germline V lookup: CDR1 SGHNT, CDR2 YENEEA. J was trimmed by 1 base and V by 5 bases; bases with no gene match: 3. CDR3 nucleotide sequence: TGTGCCAGCAGCCCGGGGGGGCGGAACACCGGGGAGCTGTTTTTT. It specifies CASSPGGRNTGELFF.

The J gene is TRBJ2-1, the V gene TRBV27; tentatively, D is TRBD2 (5 bases). The germline gives CDR1 MNHEY, CDR2 SMNVEV (reference sequence). V lost 6 bases and J 0 bases, leaving 15 bases between the germline ends. The CDR3 has 16 amino acids. The CDR3 region is CASSPLSGISYNEQFF. The CDR3 DNA is TGTGCCAGCAGCCCGTTAAGCGGTATCTCCTACAATGAGCAGTTCTTC.

The J gene is TRBJ2-5, the V gene TRBV5-1, with 7 bases identical to TRBD1. Unmatched junction bases numbered 25, after V lost 4 bases and J lost 4 bases. Germline loops: CDR1 SGHRS, CDR2 YFSETQ. This CDR3 spans 20 amino acids. CDR3 nucleotide sequence: TGCGCCAGCAGCCCCCGGACAGGAGTGGCATCTTCGTCCCAGAGAGAGACCCAGTACTTC. It specifies CASSPRTGVASSSQRETQYF.

This rearrangement joins TRBV6-5 to TRBJ2-5, with D uncertain. Per the germline V gene, CDR1 is MNHEY and CDR2 is SVGAGI. V was shortened by 6 bases and J by 2 bases, with 13 bases between the two germline ends. This CDR3 is built from 14 residues. This CDR3 is CASSRSVLQETQYF. The CDR3 DNA is TGTGCCAGCAGCCGGAGTGTACTTCAAGAGACCCAGTACTTC.

The chain employs TRBV11-1 and TRBJ2-1; TRBD2 matches 13 bases. CDR3 length: 18 residues. V shed 2 bases, J shed 4 bases, and the junction held 8 bases outside the gene matches. Germline V lookup: CDR1 SGHAT, CDR2 FQDESV (reference sequence). The DNA for the CDR3 is TGTGCCAGCAGCTTATGGACTAGCGGGAGTCGGATTTACAATGAGCAGTTCTTC. This encodes CASSLWTSGSRIYNEQFF.

The chain is built from TRBV5-5 and TRBJ2-2; D is possibly TRBD2 (6 bases). The germline V gene encodes CDR1 SGHKS and CDR2 YYEKEE (reference sequence). The ends were cut back, 4 bases at V and 0 bases at J, with 16 bases in the middle. The CDR3 sequence is 17 residues long. CDR3: CASSPALSGPNTGELFF. The CDR3 DNA follows: TGTGCCAGCAGCCCGGCTCTGAGCGGGCCGAACACCGGGGAGCTGTTTTTT.

V usage is TRBV28 and J usage is TRBJ1-2, with 7 bases identical to TRBD1. The CDR3 consists of 14 residues. After removal of 8 bases from V and 4 bases from J, the junction contained 10 bases not matched to a gene. From germline, CDR1 is MDHEN and CDR2 SYDVKM. CDR3 amino acids: CASRDSETIYGYTF. The DNA for the CDR3 is TGTGCCAGCCGGGACAGTGAAACTATCTATGGCTACACCTTC.

This chain joins TRBV5-1 and TRBJ1-1; D is possibly TRBD1 (5 bases). CDR1 SGHRS and CDR2 YFSETQ come from the germline V gene. With 5 bases removed from V and 5 bases from J, the gap between germline ends came to 16 bases. CDR3 length: 14 residues. The CDR3 region is CASSGSGGRTEAFF. The CDR3 DNA is TGCGCCAGCAGTGGCAGCGGGGGTCGGACTGAAGCTTTCTTT.

The CDR3 loop is CASSSQGVRDTEAFF. The CDR3 DNA reads as TGTGCCAGCAGTTCCCAGGGTGTTAGGGACACTGAAGCTTTCTTT. V and J are TRBV28 and TRBJ1-1; possibly TRBD1 for D (5 bases). The CDR3 covers 15 residues. The V and J ends lost 4 bases and 3 bases respectively, with 15 bases between them. The V gene's germline CDR1 is MDHEN and CDR2 SYDVKM.

The chain combines TRBV18 with TRBJ2-3; unclear D gene. In germline, CDR1 is KGHSH, CDR2 LQKENI. CDR3 length: 13 residues. V lost 3 bases, J lost 8 bases, and 12 bases lay in between. The CDR3 DNA reads TGTGCCAGCTCACCGGTGCCGAGTGGTACGCAGTATTTT. Translation gives CASSPVPSGTQYF.

The chain recombines TRBV28 with TRBJ1-2; 8 nucleotides match TRBD1. Germline values: CDR1 MDHEN, CDR2 SYDVKM. CDR3 length: 13 residues. V shed 5 bases, J shed 10 bases, and the junction held 9 bases outside the gene matches. The CDR3 loop is CASSPPGQGFYTF. Here the CDR3 DNA reads TGTGCCAGCAGTCCCCCAGGACAGGGTTTCTACACCTTC.

This rearrangement joins TRBV30 to TRBJ1-3, with TRBD1 as a possible D gene (5 bases). The germline V gene encodes CDR1 GTSNPN and CDR2 SVGIG (reference sequence). The germline V and J ends were trimmed by 0 bases and 4 bases, with 13 bases remaining between them. This CDR3 is 15 amino acids long. CDR3 residues: CAWSVRLAGGNTIYF. The DNA of the CDR3 is TGTGCCTGGAGTGTACGGTTGGCAGGGGGAAACACCATATATTTT.

The CDR3 nucleotides are TGTGCCATCAGATACGGTGTTGCTAGCACAGATACGCAGTATTTT. Translation gives CAIRYGVASTDTQYF. The chain uses TRBV10-3 and TRBJ2-3; no clear D. V was cut by 6 bases and J by 0 bases, with 13 bases left in between. The germline V gene has CDR1 ENHRY and CDR2 SYGVKD. The CDR3 length is 15 residues.

V is TRBV5-3 and J is TRBJ2-7, with TRBD1 matching 12 bases. TRBV5-3 is designated an ORF whose function remains uncertain. This CDR3 comprises 19 residues. V dropped 4 bases and J dropped 2; count of bases not matched to a gene: 16. The CDR3: CARSGGQGAFPVPPYEQYF. In nucleotides, the CDR3 is TGTGCCAGAAGCGGGGGACAGGGGGCTTTCCCCGTCCCTCCCTACGAGCAGTACTTC.

The chain is built from TRBV4-1 and TRBJ1-4, with D possibly being TRBD1 (6 bases). Trimming left V 1 base short and J 5 bases short, with 14 bases between. Germline loops: CDR1 MGHRA, CDR2 YSYEKL. This CDR3 contains 16 residues. The CDR3, as DNA: TGCGCCAGCAGCCAAGGGGTCACGAGGGGGAATGAAAAACTGTTTTTT. Its protein product is CASSQGVTRGNEKLFF.

The gene calls are TRBV19 and TRBJ1-5; maybe TRBD1 (6 bases). Germline V gene sequence: CDR1 LNHDA, CDR2 SQIVND (reference sequence). Trimming took 5 bases from V and 3 from J, leaving 14 bases between them. The CDR3 loop spans 15 amino acids. The CDR3 is CASSQYGTLNQPQHF. The CDR3, as DNA: TGTGCCAGTAGTCAGTATGGGACACTCAATCAGCCCCAGCATTTT.

The chain is built from TRBV12-5 and TRBJ2-7, with TRBD2 as a possible D gene (6 bases). Per germline, CDR1 LGHNT and CDR2 FRNRAP. V was shortened by 4 bases and J by 3 bases, with 28 bases between the two germline ends. The CDR3 is 19 residues long. The CDR3 is CASGSPRDRAPSTHYEQYF. The CDR3 DNA reads as TGTGCTAGTGGTTCCCCGCGGGATCGAGCCCCAAGTACGCACTACGAGCAGTACTTC.

This chain connects TRBV28 to TRBJ1-4; TRBD1 matches 7 bases. V lost 6 bases to trimming and J lost 10 bases; unmatched junction nucleotides: 11. The CDR3 covers 14 residues. The germline CDR1 and CDR2 sequences are MDHEN and SYDVKM. The CDR3 coding sequence is TGTGCCAGCAGCCCCGGGACAGTGGGGGGAAAACTGTTTTTT. It is translated as CASSPGTVGGKLFF. Looking up the rest from reference TRBV28 and TRBJ1-4 gives the full variable domain: DVKVTQSSRYLVKRTGEKVFLECVQDMDHENMFWYRQDPGLGLRLIYFSYDVKMKEKGDIPEGYSVSREKKERFSLILESASTNQTSMYLCASSPGTVGGKLFFGSGTQLSVL.

The chain combines TRBV18 with TRBJ1-5, with TRBD1 identical over 7 bases. The ends lost 5 bases at V and 6 bases at J; junction bases unmatched: 7. Germline V gene sequence: CDR1 KGHSH, CDR2 LQKENI. This CDR3 spans 14 amino acids. CDR3 DNA sequence: TGTGCCAGCTCAACGCAGGGGGTAAGTCAGCCCCAGCATTTT. This translates into CASSTQGVSQPQHF.

This clone was recorded only once. This chain uses TRBV7-9 with TRBJ2-7; 9 bases line up with TRBD1. The length of the CDR3 is 14 residues. V lost 5 bases to trimming and J lost 4 bases; unmatched junction nucleotides: 6. Germline values: CDR1 SEHNR, CDR2 FQNEAQ (reference sequence). Written as DNA, the CDR3 is TGTGCCAGCAGCCGCCGGGACAGGGAGTACGAGCAGTACTTC. Translating it yields CASSRRDREYEQYF.

The chain carries TRBV7-2 and TRBJ1-4; a weak D match, TRBD1 (6 bases). CDR1 SGHTA and CDR2 FQGNSA come from the germline V gene. CDR3 length: 14 amino acids. Trimming removed 5 bases at V and 10 bases at J, with 17 bases between. The CDR3 region has the DNA TGTGCCAGCAGCCCACAGGGTACTATCGCAAAACTGTTTTTT. This encodes CASSPQGTIAKLFF.

This clone was seen more than once but under ten times. The chain joins TRBV9 to TRBJ1-4, with D tentatively TRBD1 (5 bases). Per the germline V gene, CDR1 is SGDLS and CDR2 is YYNGEE. V lost 5 bases and J lost 1, with 12 bases in between. The CDR3 totals 15 residues. The DNA of the CDR3 is TGTGCCAGCAGTCCCAGGGCCCAAACTAATGAAAAACTGTTTTTT. Translating gives CASSPRAQTNEKLFF.

The chain employs TRBV15 and TRBJ1-1, with TRBD1 as a possible D gene (5 bases). Germline V gene lookup returns CDR1 LNHNV and CDR2 YYDKDF (reference sequence). The CDR3 length is 14 residues. V was shortened by 7 bases and J by 6 bases, with 18 bases between the two germline ends. CDR3 bases: TGTGCCACCACCCTGGGATGGACACGAGCTGAAGCTTTCTTT. Translating gives CATTLGWTRAEAFF.

V gene TRBV28 combines with J gene TRBJ1-2; TRBD1 matches at 7 bases. V dropped 8 bases and J dropped 7; count of bases not matched to a gene: 19. In germline, CDR1 is MDHEN, CDR2 SYDVKM. The CDR3 is made up of 16 amino acids. CDR3 nucleotide sequence: TGTGCCAGCGCCACCCCCGGGACAGCTCAGCGAGTTGGCTACACCTTC. Protein sequence: CASATPGTAQRVGYTF.